The present T cell receptor beta chain was sequenced within a study of spatial heterogeneity in lung cancer. Study summary: Sequencing consistently turned up more beta-chain sequences than alpha-chain sequences.

With regard to this clonotype: The antigen remains unidentified.

The presence of a unique molecular identifier marked each TCR cDNA molecule. From the 5' RACE reads, TCRdb called clonotypes with MiXCR, one entry per CDR3 protein. The sample gives about 5,100 distinct CDR3 sequences, around 9.8% of which show up once; roughly 30% is in the top ten. The CDR3 is made up of 14 amino acids. Germline V CDR1 and CDR2: SGHNT, YYREEE (reference sequence). The V and J ends lost 2 bases and 1 base respectively, with 6 bases between them. Time point given: sample taken at primary tumor resection. Study-wide findings and caveats: Intratumoral expanded alpha and beta TCR counts were found to track tumor mutation counts.

The sequence was collected from a female donor with early-stage non-small cell lung cancer. The material was lung tumor tissue, obtained at surgery. The chain recombines TRBV5-4 with TRBJ2-2; the D gene is possibly TRBD2 (5 bases). CDR3 in DNA: TGTGCCAGCAGCTTCGGGATGAACACCGGGGAGCTGTTTTTT. Protein sequence: CASSFGMNTGELFF. Looking up the rest from reference TRBV5-4 and TRBJ2-2 gives the full variable domain: ETGVTQSPTHLIKTRGQQVTLRCSSQSGHNTVSWYQQALGQGPQFIFQYYREEENGRGNFPPRFSGLQFPNYSSELNVNALELDDSALYLCASSFGMNTGELFFGEGSRLTVL.